These 3 T cell receptor beta chains came from one sample sequenced in a study of cytomegalovirus exposure and HLA in healthy donors. TCRdb keeps only in-frame clones here, not all; method: immunoSEQ multiplex PCR. The sample holds fewer than 80,000 clones, nearly 96% seen once. The specimen was PBMCs. The receptors stem from a woman under 30 in good health and CMV-seropositive.

The chain links TRBV5-1 to TRBJ2-7, with TRBD1 matching over 7 bases. The V and J ends lost 2 bases and 1 base, in that order; junction bases with no gene match: 6. CDR3 length: 15 amino acids. The germline V gene has CDR1 SGHRS and CDR2 YFSETQ. As DNA, the CDR3 is TGCGCCAGCAGCTTAATAGGGGGCGTTTCCTACGAGCAGTACTTC. Translated: CASSLIGGVSYEQYF. Filled out from reference TRBV5-1 and TRBJ2-7, the complete variable domain reads KAGVTQTPRYLIKTRGQQVTLSCSPISGHRSVSWYQQTPGQGLQFLFEYFSETQRNKGNFPGRFSGRQFSNSRSEMNVSTLELGDSALYLCASSLIGGVSYEQYFGPGTRLTVT.

The rearrangement uses TRBV11-3 and TRBJ2-2; 7 bases fit TRBD1. Germline-derived CDR1 and CDR2 are SGHNT and YENEEA. V gave up 3 bases and J gave up 4 bases; unmatched junction bases: 11. The CDR3 is 17 amino acids. The CDR3 loop is CASSFSGWDRSTGELFF. The CDR3 DNA follows: TGTGCCAGCAGCTTTAGTGGCTGGGACAGAAGCACCGGGGAGCTGTTTTTT.

The chain employs TRBV9 and TRBJ2-5; tentative D call: TRBD2 (5 bases). This CDR3 region has 12 residues. CDR1 is SGDLS, CDR2 YYNGEE, per germline. V dropped 7 bases and J dropped 5 bases, with 12 bases sitting between them. CDR3 in amino acids: CASGGGGETQYF. CDR3 coding DNA: TGTGCCAGCGGTGGAGGTGGGGAGACCCAGTACTTC.